The T cell receptor beta chain under discussion was sequenced for a study of long-term antiretroviral therapy in people with HIV. immunoSEQ v3.0 was run at survey level. The protocol was immunoSEQ multiplex PCR, while the TCRdb copy is restricted to in-frame clones and leaves out a portion. The sample yields some 22,000 clones, 70% to 90% seen once. This material consisted of unsorted PBMCs, taken 0.6 years after starting antiretroviral therapy. The TCR originated in a man aged 55 to 70 with HIV.

The CDR3 DNA reads as TGTGCCAGCAGTCGAGGATTAGAATATGGCTACACCTTC. Amino acid sequence: CASSRGLEYGYTF. V gene TRBV6-1 combines with J gene TRBJ1-2; D ambiguous. In germline, CDR1 is MNHNS, CDR2 SASEGT. V gave up 5 bases and J gave up 5 bases, with 12 bases separating them. The CDR3 has 13 amino acids.